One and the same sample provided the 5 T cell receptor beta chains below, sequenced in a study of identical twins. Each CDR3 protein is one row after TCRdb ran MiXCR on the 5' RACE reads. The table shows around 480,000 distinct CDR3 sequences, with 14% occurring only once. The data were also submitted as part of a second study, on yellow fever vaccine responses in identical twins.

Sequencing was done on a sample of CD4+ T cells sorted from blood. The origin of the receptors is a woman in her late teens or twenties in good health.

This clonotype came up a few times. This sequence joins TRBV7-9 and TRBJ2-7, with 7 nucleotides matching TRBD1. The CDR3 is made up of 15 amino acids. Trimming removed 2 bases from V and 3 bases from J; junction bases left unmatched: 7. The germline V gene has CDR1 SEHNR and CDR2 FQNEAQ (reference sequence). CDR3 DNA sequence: TGTGCCAGCAGCTTATACAGGGGAGAGGGCTACGAGCAGTACTTC. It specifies CASSLYRGEGYEQYF. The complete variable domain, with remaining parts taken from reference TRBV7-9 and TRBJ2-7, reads DTGVSQNPRHKITKRGQNVTFRCDPISEHNRLYWYRQTLGQGPEFLTYFQNEAQLEKSRLLSDRFSAERPKGSFSTLEIQRTEQGDSAMYLCASSLYRGEGYEQYFGPGTRLTVT.

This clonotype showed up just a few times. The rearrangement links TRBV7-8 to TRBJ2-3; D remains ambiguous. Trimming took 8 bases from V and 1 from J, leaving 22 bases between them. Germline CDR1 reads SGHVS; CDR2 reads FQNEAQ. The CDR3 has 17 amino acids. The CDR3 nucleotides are TGTGCCAGCCTAATAGGGCGCTTAGGTGGACGCACAGATACGCAGTATTTT. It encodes CASLIGRLGGRTDTQYF.

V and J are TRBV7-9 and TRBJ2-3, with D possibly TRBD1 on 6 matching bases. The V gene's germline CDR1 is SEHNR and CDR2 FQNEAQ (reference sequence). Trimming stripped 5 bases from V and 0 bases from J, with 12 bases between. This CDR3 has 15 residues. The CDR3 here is CASSAGTFSTDTQYF. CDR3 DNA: TGTGCCAGCAGCGCCGGGACATTTAGCACAGATACGCAGTATTTT. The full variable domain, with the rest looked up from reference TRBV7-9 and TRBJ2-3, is DTGVSQNPRHKITKRGQNVTFRCDPISEHNRLYWYRQTLGQGPEFLTYFQNEAQLEKSRLLSDRFSAERPKGSFSTLEIQRTEQGDSAMYLCASSAGTFSTDTQYFGPGTRLTVL.

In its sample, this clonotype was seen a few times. The CDR3 region is CASSPWGKSGSSYEQYF. In DNA, the CDR3 is TGTGCCAGCAGTCCCTGGGGGAAAAGCGGGAGCTCCTACGAGCAGTACTTC. This chain links TRBV25-1 with TRBJ2-7, with 8 bases that match TRBD2. Per germline, CDR1 MGHDK and CDR2 SYGVNS. The junction had 12 bases not matched to a gene; V was cut back by 5 bases and J by 0 bases. The CDR3 covers 17 residues.

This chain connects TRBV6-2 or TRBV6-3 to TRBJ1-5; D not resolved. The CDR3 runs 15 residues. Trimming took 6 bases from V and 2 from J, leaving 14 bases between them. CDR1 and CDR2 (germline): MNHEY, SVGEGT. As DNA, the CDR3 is TGTGCCAGCAGCCGGACCCCAAGAGGCAATCAGCCCCAGCATTTT. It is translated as CASSRTPRGNQPQHF.